The rows below give T cell receptor beta chains drawn from one sample of a study of Ad26.COV2.S vaccination and SARS-CoV-2 variants. Here immunoSEQ multiplex PCR was the method, and the copy in TCRdb shows in-frame clones only, minus some. The top ten clones hold approximately 3.7% of a sample with fewer than 400,000 clones, 88% of them seen once. This specimen consisted of peripheral blood, obtained in a trial of Ad26.COV2.S vaccine versus placebo. The receptor source for this set is a person between 18 and 59 years old who received the Ad26.COV2.S COVID-19 vaccine or a placebo. Both conserved end residues are part of each CDR3. The D gene is left open where the match is weak. Expanded clones are given a class, and other clones once, few, many or no size at all.

size	V	J	D	CDR3	DNA
few	TRBV5-1	TRBJ2-7	-	CASSLGAPYEQYF	TGCGCCAGCAGCTTGGGGGCCCCCTACGAGCAGTACTTC
-	TRBV5-4	TRBJ1-6	-	CASSLGGESSYNSPLHF	TGTGCCAGCAGCTTGGGAGGCGAGAGCTCCTATAATTCACCCCTCCACTTT
-	TRBV3-1/TRBV3-2	TRBJ2-7	-	CASSHQTGYEQYF	TGTGCCAGCAGCCACCAGACAGGTTACGAGCAGTACTTC
-	TRBV9	TRBJ2-3	-	CASSAMTGGINTDTQYF	TGTGCCAGCAGCGCTATGACAGGCGGGATCAACACAGATACGCAGTATTTT
-	TRBV7-6	TRBJ2-7	TRBD1	CASSSSGQGIHEQYF	TGTGCCAGCAGCTCAAGCGGACAGGGGATACACGAGCAGTACTTC
-	TRBV4-1	TRBJ2-5	-	CASSQGDLEETQYF	TGCGCCAGCAGCCAAGGAGACCTTGAAGAGACCCAGTACTTC
once	TRBV5-4	TRBJ1-1	TRBD1	CASSPDRQGNQAFF	TGTGCCAGCAGCCCGGACAGGCAGGGCAATCAAGCTTTCTTT
-	TRBV6-5	TRBJ1-3	-	CASSPDGSSGNTIYF	TGTGCCAGCAGTCCTGACGGAAGCTCTGGAAACACCATATATTTT
-	TRBV9	TRBJ2-1	-	CASSATPVHNEQFF	TGTGCCAGCAGCGCGACCCCGGTCCACAATGAGCAGTTCTTC
-	TRBV6-1	TRBJ2-2	-	CASSEALTARVRELFF	TGTGCCAGCAGTGAAGCGTTGACAGCCAGAGTCCGGGAGCTGTTTTTT
once	TRBV21-1	TRBJ1-4	-	CASSNGTYLPRRDLFF	TGTGCCAGCAGCAATGGGACCTACTTACCGAGGAGGGATCTGTTTTTT
once	TRBV4-1	TRBJ1-4	-	CASRQVGRTIATNEKLFF	TGCGCCAGCAGGCAAGTGGGCAGAACTATTGCAACTAATGAAAAACTGTTTTTT
-	TRBV25-1	TRBJ1-4	-	CASSRTRRWTNEKLFF	TGTGCCAGCAGTAGGACACGTCGTTGGACTAATGAAAAACTGTTTTTT
-	TRBV15	TRBJ2-1	-	CATSSRIQGDEQFF	TGTGCCACCAGCAGCCGCATACAGGGAGATGAGCAGTTCTTC
-	TRBV10-3	TRBJ1-1	-	CAISESARVVGAFF	TGTGCCATCAGTGAGTCGGCCAGGGTGGTTGGAGCTTTCTTT
-	TRBV5-6	TRBJ1-5	-	CASSLTGMYQPQHF	TGTGCCAGCAGCTTGACAGGGATGTATCAGCCCCAGCATTTT
-	TRBV29-1	TRBJ1-1	-	CSVVQNTEAFF	TGCAGCGTTGTTCAGAACACTGAAGCTTTCTTT